Shown below are 16 T cell receptor beta chains from a single sample sequenced in a study of Ad26.COV2.S vaccination and SARS-CoV-2 variants. Sequencing was performed with immunoSEQ multiplex PCR; in TCRdb, only in-frame clones are kept and a portion is missing. Among about 97,000 clones, around three quarters were seen once, and the ten largest hold roughly 17%. The starting material was peripheral blood, obtained after recovery from COVID-19. The receptors were gathered from a human donor who had recovered from COVID-19.

Only one count was recorded for this clone. CDR3 loop: CATSDFSEIGDTQYF. CDR3 in DNA: TGTGCCACCAGTGATTTTTCCGAAATAGGAGATACGCAGTATTTT. The chain joins TRBV24-1 to TRBJ2-3; D is ambiguous. The germline V and J ends were trimmed by 1 base and 5 bases, with 12 bases remaining between them. This CDR3 comprises 15 residues. The germline V gene has CDR1 KGHDR and CDR2 SFDVKD.

This chain uses TRBV30 with TRBJ2-5, with D unresolved. CDR1 and CDR2 from the germline V gene are GTSNPN and SVGIG (reference sequence). Trimming removed 0 bases from V and 5 bases from J, with 10 bases in between. The CDR3 covers 13 residues. The CDR3 bases are TGTGCCTGGAGTGTAAGGCCCAGGGAGACCCAGTACTTC. Amino acid sequence: CAWSVRPRETQYF.

The rearrangement links TRBV6-5 to TRBJ2-1; TRBD1 is a possible D gene (6 bases). CDR1 and CDR2 from the germline V gene are MNHEY and SVGAGI. The V gene lost 7 bases and the J gene lost 7 bases, with 17 bases spanning the gap. The CDR3 sequence is 14 residues long. The CDR3 loop reads CASMLQGNKNEQFF. CDR3 coding DNA: TGTGCCAGCATGTTACAGGGTAATAAAAATGAGCAGTTCTTC.

The J gene is TRBJ2-2, the V gene TRBV27; D might be TRBD1 or TRBD2, each matching 7 bases. The CDR3 has 19 amino acids. V lost 5 bases and J 0 bases, leaving 22 bases between the germline ends. CDR1 is MNHEY and CDR2 is SMNVEV in the germline V gene (reference sequence). CDR3: CASSPRGGGVGANTGELFF. As DNA, the CDR3 is TGTGCCAGCAGTCCTCGGGGAGGGGGCGTCGGCGCGAACACCGGGGAGCTGTTTTTT.

This clone has just one count. The chain joins TRBV6-5 to TRBJ1-4, with 7 bases identical to TRBD1. V shed 6 bases and J 4 bases; nucleotides not matched to a gene: 8. Germline CDR1 reads MNHEY; CDR2 reads SVGAGI. The length of the CDR3 is 15 residues. The CDR3 region is CASRIFGTVNEKLFF. DNA of the CDR3: TGTGCCAGCAGGATTTTCGGGACAGTTAATGAAAAACTGTTTTTT.

This chain connects TRBV28 to TRBJ1-2; D possibly corresponds to TRBD1 (6 bases). The CDR3 is made up of 13 amino acids. The germline V gene encodes CDR1 MDHEN and CDR2 SYDVKM. V was shortened by 5 bases and J by 8 bases, with 15 bases between the two germline ends. The CDR3 region has the DNA TGTGCCAGCAGTCCAGGGGACATCCGCGGCTACACCTTC. Translation gives CASSPGDIRGYTF.

V usage is TRBV4-1 and J usage is TRBJ2-5; D is possibly TRBD1 (6 bases). V was trimmed by 3 bases and J by 7 bases, leaving 21 bases between them. CDR3 length: 16 residues. Looked up from germline, CDR1 is MGHRA and CDR2 is YSYEKL. CDR3 in amino acids: CASSHPPGHRILTQYF. The CDR3 region has the DNA TGCGCCAGCAGCCATCCCCCGGGACACCGCATCCTGACCCAGTACTTC.

This clone has only one observation. The chain combines TRBV6-4 with TRBJ2-7, with D hard to call. The germline V and J ends were trimmed by 3 bases and 11 bases, with 2 bases remaining between them. This CDR3 contains 8 residues. CDR1 and CDR2 (germline): MRHNA, SNTAGT. The CDR3 DNA sequence: TGTGCCAGCAGTGAAAAGTACTTC. Protein product: CASSEKYF.

The V call is TRBV28, the J call TRBJ1-5; no firm D call. The germline V and J ends were trimmed by 5 bases and 1 base, with 15 bases remaining between them. The CDR3 extends over 16 amino acids. Germline V gene data show CDR1 as MDHEN and CDR2 as SYDVKM. The CDR3 spells CASSAPVPDSNQPQHF. The CDR3 bases are TGTGCCAGCAGTGCCCCCGTCCCCGACAGCAATCAGCCCCAGCATTTT.

J is TRBJ1-3 and V is TRBV3-1 (or the pseudogene TRBV3-2); D remains ambiguous. The ends were cut back, 4 bases at V and 0 bases at J, with 10 bases in the middle. Germline CDR1 reads LGHDT; CDR2 reads YNNKEL (reference sequence). The CDR3 extends over 15 amino acids. The CDR3 region is CASSPSSDSGNTIYF. The CDR3 region has the DNA TGTGCCAGCAGCCCCAGCAGCGACTCTGGAAACACCATATATTTT.

In this sample, this clone turned up once. This chain connects TRBV18 to TRBJ1-2; 8 nucleotides match TRBD1. Germline V gives CDR1 KGHSH, CDR2 LQKENI. The junction had 2 bases not matched to a gene; V was cut back by 2 bases and J by 6 bases. CDR3 size: 13 residues. The CDR3 DNA reads TGTGCCAGCTCACCAAAGACAGGGGATGGCTACACCTTC. Protein sequence: CASSPKTGDGYTF.

The chain employs TRBV19 and TRBJ2-5, with a possible D match to TRBD1 (6 bases). V dropped 8 bases and J dropped 3 bases, with 19 bases sitting between them. Germline CDR1 is LNHDA and CDR2 is SQIVND (reference sequence). The CDR3 covers 15 residues. This CDR3 reads CASATNWDNEETQYF. For the CDR3, the DNA is TGTGCCAGTGCGACGAACTGGGACAACGAAGAGACCCAGTACTTC.

The V call is TRBV4-1, the J call TRBJ1-1; D is ambiguous. V was shortened by 0 bases and J by 8 bases, with 13 bases between the two germline ends. The germline V gene encodes CDR1 MGHRA and CDR2 YSYEKL. The CDR3 sequence is 14 residues long. CDR3 in DNA: TGCGCCAGCAGCCAAGATCTTTCGCAGACAGAAGCTTTCTTT. It specifies CASSQDLSQTEAFF.

This clone appeared many times. The chain has TRBV27 and TRBJ2-1, with D tentatively TRBD2 (6 bases). V was pared by 5 bases and J by 10 bases, with 12 bases between. The length of the CDR3 is 12 residues. Germline V gives CDR1 MNHEY, CDR2 SMNVEV (reference sequence). The CDR3 region is CASSRGTQEQFF. CDR3 sequence (DNA): TGTGCCAGCAGTCGCGGGACCCAAGAGCAGTTCTTC.

The rearrangement joins TRBV7-3 to TRBJ2-1; D perhaps matches TRBD1 (5 bases). There are 14 residues in the CDR3. Germline V gene sequence: CDR1 SGHTA, CDR2 FQGTGA. V shed 5 bases and J shed 6 bases, with 14 bases lying between them. For the CDR3, the DNA is TGTGCCAGCAGCCCGACAGCATCACTCAATGAGCAGTTCTTC. Amino acids: CASSPTASLNEQFF.

The chain joins TRBV5-1 to TRBJ1-1, with D unresolved. The V end lost 0 bases, the J end lost 5 bases, and 8 bases lay between the germline ends. Germline V gives CDR1 SGHRS, CDR2 YFSETQ. This CDR3 is built from 13 residues. The CDR3 loop is CASSLGDWTEAFF. The CDR3 DNA follows: TGCGCCAGCAGCTTGGGCGATTGGACTGAAGCTTTCTTT.